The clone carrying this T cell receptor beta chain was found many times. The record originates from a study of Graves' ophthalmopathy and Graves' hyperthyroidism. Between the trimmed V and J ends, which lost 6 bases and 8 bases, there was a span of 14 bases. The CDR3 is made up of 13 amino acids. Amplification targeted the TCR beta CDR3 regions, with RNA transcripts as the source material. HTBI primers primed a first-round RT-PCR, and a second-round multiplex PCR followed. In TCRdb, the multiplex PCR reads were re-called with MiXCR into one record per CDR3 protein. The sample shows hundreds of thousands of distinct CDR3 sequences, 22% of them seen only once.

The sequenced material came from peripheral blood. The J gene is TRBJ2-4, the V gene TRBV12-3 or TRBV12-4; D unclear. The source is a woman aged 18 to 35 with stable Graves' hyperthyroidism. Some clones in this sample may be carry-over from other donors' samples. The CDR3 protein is CASRTHERDIQYF. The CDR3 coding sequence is TGTGCCAGCAGAACACACGAAAGGGACATTCAGTACTTC.